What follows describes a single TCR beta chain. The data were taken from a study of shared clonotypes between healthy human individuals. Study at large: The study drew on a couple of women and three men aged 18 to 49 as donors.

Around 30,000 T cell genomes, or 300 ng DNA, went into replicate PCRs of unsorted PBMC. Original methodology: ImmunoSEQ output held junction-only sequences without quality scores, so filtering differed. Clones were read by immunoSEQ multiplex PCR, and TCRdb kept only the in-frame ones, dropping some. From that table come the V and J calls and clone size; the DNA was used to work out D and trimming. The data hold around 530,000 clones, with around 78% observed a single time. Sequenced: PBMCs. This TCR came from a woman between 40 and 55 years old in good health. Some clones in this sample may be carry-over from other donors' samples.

The CDR3 bases are TGCGCCAGCAGCTTACTAGCGGGAGAAGTCGAGCAGTACTTC. Translation gives CASSLLAGEVEQYF. The gene calls are TRBV5-1 and TRBJ2-7; 11 nucleotides line up with TRBD2. CDR1 is SGHRS and CDR2 is YFSETQ in the germline V gene. The length of the CDR3 is 14 residues. J lost 6 bases, V lost 2 bases, and 4 bases had no gene match.